The 9 T cell receptor beta chains reported below all come from one sample, sequenced in a study of T cell responses to AZD1222 COVID-19 vaccine. The repertoire was sequenced with immunoSEQ multiplex PCR; TCRdb's copy has only in-frame clones and lacks some. Seen here are 75,000 to 100,000 clones, 80% to 90% observed once, and the top ten hold 1.6%. This specimen was peripheral blood, taken on day 0 of AZD1222 vaccination. The receptors come from an adult in good health.

This chain uses TRBV18 with TRBJ1-2; D gene unclear. This CDR3 has 15 residues. CDR1 and CDR2 from the germline V gene are KGHSH and LQKENI. Trimming removed 3 bases at V and 0 bases at J, with 11 bases between. The CDR3 DNA sequence: TGTGCCAGCTCACCCCTCAGAGATGCTAACTATGGCTACACCTTC. This translates into CASSPLRDANYGYTF.

This clone appeared once. The chain uses TRBV6-1 and TRBJ1-2; the D gene is possibly TRBD1 (6 bases). Trimming removed 4 bases at V and 5 bases at J, with 20 bases between. The CDR3 length is 16 residues. Germline V gene sequence: CDR1 MNHNS, CDR2 SASEGT. The CDR3 sequence is CASSAGTFDLGYGYTF. CDR3 in DNA: TGTGCCAGCAGTGCCGGGACATTCGACCTGGGATATGGCTACACCTTC.

DNA for the CDR3: TGTGCCAGCAGCTTAGGTCCAGGGGAAAACATTCAGTACTTC. Amino acids: CASSLGPGENIQYF. The chain links TRBV5-6 to TRBJ2-4; possibly TRBD1 for D (6 bases). V was trimmed by 2 bases and J by 5 bases, leaving 11 bases between them. Germline-derived CDR1 and CDR2 are SGHDT and YYEEEE. There are 14 residues in the CDR3. Together with reference TRBV5-6 and TRBJ2-4, the CDR3 gives the full variable domain: DAGVTQSPTHLIKTRGQQVTLRCSPKSGHDTVSWYQQALGQGPQFIFQYYEEEERQRGNFPDRFSGHQFPNYSSELNVNALLLGDSALYLCASSLGPGENIQYFGAGTRLSVL.

V gene TRBV6-5 combines with J gene TRBJ1-1; D might be TRBD1 (6 bases). The length of the CDR3 is 15 residues. Germline V gene lookup returns CDR1 MNHEY and CDR2 SVGAGI. Trimming took off 2 bases at V and 1 base at J, with 11 bases between the two ends. CDR3 loop: CASSYADRANTEAFF. The CDR3 DNA reads TGTGCCAGCAGTTACGCGGACAGAGCGAACACTGAAGCTTTCTTT.

This sequence joins TRBV5-1 and TRBJ1-2, with D hard to call. Germline loops: CDR1 SGHRS, CDR2 YFSETQ. The germline V and J ends were trimmed by 0 bases and 8 bases, with 20 bases remaining between them. The CDR3 is 16 residues long. In nucleotides, the CDR3 is TGCGCCAGCAGCTTGGAACCGGGAATAGTCGCCCCGGGCTACACCTTC. Protein sequence: CASSLEPGIVAPGYTF.

The genes are TRBV10-3 and TRBJ2-7, with 9 bases identical to TRBD1. The CDR3 runs 13 residues. After removal of 10 bases from V and 2 bases from J, the junction contained 6 bases not matched to a gene. Germline values: CDR1 ENHRY, CDR2 SYGVKD. CDR3 sequence: CATSRDRAYEQYF. The CDR3 DNA follows: TGTGCCACCTCCCGGGACAGGGCCTACGAGCAGTACTTC.

This chain uses TRBV7-2 with TRBJ2-2, with 11 bases identical to TRBD2. V lost 5 bases to trimming and J lost 8 bases; unmatched junction nucleotides: 7. Germline V gene lookup returns CDR1 SGHTA and CDR2 FQGNSA. The CDR3 runs to 15 residues. This CDR3 is CASSISGGAIGELFF. DNA for the CDR3: TGTGCCAGCAGCATTAGCGGGGGGGCAATTGGGGAGCTGTTTTTT.

In its sample, this clone was seen a few times. The J gene is TRBJ2-7, the V gene TRBV19; 13 bases fit TRBD2. The V gene's germline CDR1 is LNHDA and CDR2 SQIVND (reference sequence). The CDR3 is made up of 14 amino acids. With V trimmed by 8 bases and J by 3 bases, 4 bases remained unmatched. In DNA form, the CDR3 reads TGTGCCAGTCAGACTAGCGGGGGGAACTACGAGCAGTACTTC. This translates into CASQTSGGNYEQYF. Combining the CDR3 with reference TRBV19 and TRBJ2-7 gives the whole variable domain DGGITQSPKYLFRKEGQNVTLSCEQNLNHDAMYWYRQDPGQGLRLIYYSQIVNDFQKGDIAEGYSVSREKKESFPLTVTSAQKNPTAFYLCASQTSGGNYEQYFGPGTRLTVT.

This chain uses TRBV5-4 with TRBJ1-5; unclear D gene. Trimming cost V 0 bases and J 7 bases, with 14 bases left between them. The CDR3 runs to 15 residues. CDR1 SGHNT and CDR2 YYREEE come from the germline V gene (reference sequence). The CDR3 is CASSLGGSFPQPQHF. The DNA for the CDR3 is TGTGCCAGCAGCTTGGGGGGTAGTTTCCCCCAGCCCCAGCATTTT.